The 21 T cell receptor beta chains listed next were all sequenced from one sample in a study of CD8 T cells in ankylosing spondylitis. General observations from the study: Blood from ankylosing spondylitis patients appeared to carry a characteristic roughly 8-variant TCR beta motif.

These TCRs are of unknown antigen specificity. TCRdb called the 5' RACE reads again in MiXCR, with one record for every CDR3 protein. Here the sample spans 700,000 to 850,000 distinct CDR3 sequences, 10% to 15% being singletons. Specimen: blood, either unsorted or a sorted T cell fraction (not recorded which). The receptors originated from a male donor with ankylosing spondylitis.

This clonotype was seen many times. The chain joins TRBV6-1 to TRBJ1-1; a weak D match, TRBD1 (5 bases). Trimming pared 6 bases from V and 1 base from J, leaving 15 bases between. In germline, CDR1 is MNHNS, CDR2 SASEGT. There are 15 residues in the CDR3. This CDR3 reads CASRDTGRENTEAFF. The CDR3 bases are TGTGCCAGCAGAGACACGGGACGGGAGAACACTGAAGCTTTCTTT.

This clonotype has more than one count but fewer than ten. The chain carries TRBV5-1 and TRBJ1-1; D is uncertain. The CDR3 is 13 amino acids. V lost 6 bases and J lost 3, with 12 bases in between. CDR1 and CDR2 from the germline V gene are SGHRS and YFSETQ. This CDR3 reads CASNPIGDTEAFF. CDR3 bases: TGCGCCAGCAATCCAATCGGGGACACTGAAGCTTTCTTT. The full variable domain, its missing parts supplied by reference TRBV5-1 and TRBJ1-1, is KAGVTQTPRYLIKTRGQQVTLSCSPISGHRSVSWYQQTPGQGLQFLFEYFSETQRNKGNFPGRFSGRQFSNSRSEMNVSTLELGDSALYLCASNPIGDTEAFFGQGTRLTVV.

This clonotype was observed a handful of times. The rearrangement joins TRBV29-1 to TRBJ1-2; D gene ambiguous. This CDR3 is 13 amino acids long. The germline gives CDR1 SQVTM, CDR2 ANQGSEA. The V and J ends lost 2 bases and 10 bases respectively, with 17 bases between them. In nucleotides, the CDR3 is TGCAGCGTTGAAAGACGGGCACCGTTTTACTACACCTTC. Its translation is CSVERRAPFYYTF. Variable domain in full (rest from reference TRBV29-1 and TRBJ1-2): SAVISQKPSRDICQRGTSLTIQCQVDSQVTMMFWYRQQPGQSLTLIATANQGSEATYESGFVIDKFPISRPNLTFSTLTVSNMSPEDSSIYLCSVERRAPFYYTFGSGTRLTVV.

This clonotype was found many times. The V call is TRBV20-1, the J call TRBJ2-7; 10 bases line up with TRBD1. Germline assignment: CDR1 DFQATT and CDR2 SNEGSKA (reference sequence). J gave up 3 bases and V 0 bases, and 5 bases lay outside the gene matches. This CDR3 spans 15 amino acids. This CDR3 is CSARDPGQGRYEQYF. The CDR3 DNA sequence: TGCAGTGCTAGAGATCCGGGACAGGGGCGCTACGAGCAGTACTTC.

This clonotype turned up a few times. Germline and junction disagree at one end, which may indicate a read error. The chain uses TRBV5-1 and TRBJ1-2; maybe TRBD1 (5 bases). From germline, CDR1 is SGHRS and CDR2 YFSETQ. The CDR3 is made up of 14 amino acids. CDR3 residues: CASNLGLRAGGYTF. The CDR3 DNA is TGCGCCAGCAACTTGGGACTCAGGGCCGGGGGCTACACCTTC.

The chain employs TRBV20-1 and TRBJ1-5; TRBD1 matches 7 bases. V trimming: 6 bases; J trimming: 0 bases; junction bases outside the gene matches: 5. This CDR3 is built from 14 residues. CDR1 and CDR2 from the germline V gene are DFQATT and SNEGSKA (reference sequence). CDR3 sequence reads: CSAPTGASNQPQHF. The CDR3 DNA reads as TGCAGTGCACCTACAGGGGCTAGCAATCAGCCCCAGCATTTT.

In this sample, this clonotype turned up a few times. This sequence joins TRBV5-4 and TRBJ2-7; tentatively, D is TRBD1 (7 bases). V lost 3 bases and J 5 bases, leaving 12 bases between the germline ends. Germline CDR1 SGHNT, CDR2 YYREEE (reference sequence). The CDR3 loop spans 13 amino acids. The CDR3 DNA is TGTGCCAGCAGCTCAGGGGGGATCAACGAGCAGTACTTC. Translated, it gives CASSSGGINEQYF.

About this clonotype: A much larger clone lies a single base off, so this may be a read error. The chain links TRBV20-1 to TRBJ2-2; 9 nucleotides align to TRBD1. CDR3 size: 14 residues. The V and J ends lost 6 bases and 3 bases, in that order; junction bases with no gene match: 5. The germline CDR1 and CDR2 sequences are DFQATT and SNEGSKA (reference sequence). This CDR3 reads CSAPRDRDTGELFF. CDR3 DNA sequence: TGCAGTGCCCCCCGGGACAGGGACACCGGGGAGCTGTTTTTT.

CDR3 loop: CASSSRASGGRNEQFF. The CDR3 DNA reads TGTGCCAGCAGCTCCAGAGCAAGCGGGGGGCGGAATGAGCAGTTCTTC. This chain uses TRBV7-2 with TRBJ2-1; 9 bases are shared with TRBD2. Per germline, CDR1 SGHTA and CDR2 FQGNSA. V lost 4 bases and J lost 7; bases outside the gene matches: 11. The CDR3 runs to 16 residues.

In this sample, this clonotype turned up a few times. The CDR3 sequence: CAISESDREFNEQYF. The CDR3 nucleotides read TGTGCCATCAGTGAGTCGGATCGGGAGTTTAACGAGCAGTACTTC. The chain has TRBV10-3 and TRBJ2-7; D is possibly TRBD2 (6 bases). Trimming pared 0 bases from V and 5 bases from J, leaving 14 bases between. Germline-derived CDR1 and CDR2 are ENHRY and SYGVKD. The CDR3 loop spans 15 amino acids.

The chain employs TRBV21-1 and TRBJ2-7; TRBD1 is the table's D call and was not checked against the DNA. TRBV21-1 is classified as a pseudogene. CDR3 length equals 14 residues. The CDR3 here is CASSKQGTLYEQYF. The CDR3 DNA is TGTGCCAGCAGCAAACAGGGGACCCTCTACGAGCAGTACTTC.

This chain links TRBV7-2 with TRBJ2-3; D is possibly TRBD1 or TRBD2 (5 bases each). With 5 bases removed from V and 10 bases from J, the gap between germline ends came to 13 bases. Germline CDR1 is SGHTA and CDR2 is FQGNSA. CDR3 length: 12 amino acids. CDR3 sequence reads: CASSPSGHAQYF. CDR3 bases: TGTGCCAGCAGCCCCTCGGGGCATGCGCAGTATTTT.

This clonotype was seen only a few times. The chain employs TRBV4-3 and TRBJ2-1; D is ambiguous. The CDR3 totals 17 residues. Germline assignment: CDR1 LGHNA and CDR2 YSLEER. The V gene lost 2 bases and the J gene lost 0 bases, with 14 bases spanning the gap. The CDR3 region has the DNA TGCGCCAGCAGCCAAATGATGGGCCATAGCTCCTACAATGAGCAGTTCTTC. Translating gives CASSQMMGHSSYNEQFF.

Of note for this clonotype: A junction boundary mismatches the germline segment, possibly from a read error. The J gene is TRBJ2-1, the V gene TRBV7-7; 7 positions agree with TRBD1. The CDR3 is made up of 13 amino acids. CDR1 is SSHAT and CDR2 is FNYEAQ in the germline V gene (reference sequence). The CDR3 spells CASSLRQGDEQFF. The CDR3 region has the DNA TGTGCTAGCAGCCTCAGACAGGGCGATGAGCAGTTCTTC. The full variable domain, rest sourced from reference TRBV7-7 and TRBJ2-1, is GAGVSQSPRYKVTKRGQDVTLRCDPISSHATLYWYQQALGQGPEFLTYFNYEAQPDKSGLPSDRFSAERPEGSISTLTIQRTEQRDSAMYRCASSLRQGDEQFFGPGTRLTVL.

This clonotype was found a few times. This chain links TRBV7-2 with TRBJ2-3, with a possible D match to TRBD1 (7 bases). Germline assignment: CDR1 SGHTA and CDR2 FQGNSA. The CDR3 spans 17 residues. Trimming took off 5 bases at V and 4 bases at J, with 22 bases between the two ends. CDR3 nucleotides: TGTGCCAGCAGCCTATACAACCAGGGGGGAGGTGCAGATACGCAGTATTTT. As protein: CASSLYNQGGGADTQYF.

The gene calls are TRBV11-2 and TRBJ2-1; 9 bases fit TRBD1. The CDR3 contains 20 residues. CDR1 and CDR2 from the germline V gene are SGHAT and FQNNGV. V was pared by 5 bases and J by 2 bases, with 19 bases of the junction left unmatched. The CDR3 sequence: CASSRTGGQGLLSPYNEQFF. As DNA, the CDR3 is TGTGCCAGCAGCCGTACAGGGGGACAGGGTCTTCTCAGTCCCTACAATGAGCAGTTCTTC.

This clonotype showed up many times. The chain has TRBV7-2 and TRBJ1-5, with D possibly matching TRBD1 (5 bases). Germline V gene lookup returns CDR1 SGHTA and CDR2 FQGNSA. The CDR3 totals 14 residues. V was pared by 4 bases and J by 3 bases, with 10 bases between. In DNA, the CDR3 is TGTGCCAGCAGCTCCGGGACTATCAATCAGCCCCAGCATTTT. It codes for CASSSGTINQPQHF. The entire variable domain, with the rest obtained from reference TRBV7-2 and TRBJ1-5, is as follows: GAGVSQSPSNKVTEKGKDVELRCDPISGHTALYWYRQSLGQGLEFLIYFQGNSAPDKSGLPSDRFSAERTGGSVSTLTIQRTQQEDSAVYLCASSSGTINQPQHFGDGTRLSIL.

This clonotype came up a few times. This rearrangement joins TRBV3-1 to TRBJ2-3, with TRBD1 matching 8 bases. With 1 base clipped from V and 0 bases from J, the junction kept 6 bases outside the gene matches. Germline V CDR1 and CDR2: LGHDT, YNNKEL (reference sequence). The CDR3 runs 17 residues. CDR3 DNA sequence: TGTGCCAGCAGCCAAGTAGGGACAGGACCTAGCACAGATACGCAGTATTTT. Its protein product is CASSQVGTGPSTDTQYF.

The genes are TRBV20-1 and TRBJ2-3; 8 bases are a match to TRBD1. In germline, CDR1 is DFQATT, CDR2 SNEGSKA (reference sequence). This CDR3 has 15 residues. The junction had 10 bases not matched to a gene; V was cut back by 6 bases and J by 2 bases. The CDR3 here is CSAPNRGIYTDTQYF. Written as DNA, the CDR3 is TGCAGTGCACCGAACAGGGGGATCTACACAGATACGCAGTATTTT.

This clonotype was seen repeatedly, ten times or more. This chain connects TRBV12-3 or TRBV12-4 to TRBJ2-7, with 9 bases matching TRBD1. This CDR3 is 12 amino acids long. V lost 7 bases to trimming and J lost 3 bases; unmatched junction nucleotides: 1. In DNA, the CDR3 is TGTGCCAGCAAGGACAGGGGCTACGAGCAGTACTTC. Residues: CASKDRGYEQYF.

This clonotype was detected only a few times. The CDR3 nucleotides are TGCGCCAGCAGCCCGAAGCCGGTGGCCGGGGAGCTGTTTTTT. Encoded protein: CASSPKPVAGELFF. The V call is TRBV5-1, the J call TRBJ2-2; D is ambiguous. Between the trimmed V and J ends, which lost 4 bases and 6 bases, there was a span of 13 bases. This CDR3 region has 14 residues. CDR1 and CDR2 (germline): SGHRS, YFSETQ.